This T cell receptor beta chain appears in the sequencing data of a study of CD8 T cells in Susac syndrome. The RNA input was about 0.5 to 1 ug, and it was reverse transcribed with random hexamers. Amplification of the TCR beta CDR3 was carried out by immunoSEQ multiplex PCR, which spanned a total of 54 Vbeta and 13 Jbeta segments. TCRdb called the immunoSEQ multiplex PCR reads again in MiXCR, with one record for every CDR3 protein. The sample carries about 200,000 distinct CDR3 sequences, 85% to 95% recorded once. Sequencing of TCR beta was performed on blood CD8+ and CD4+ T cells. The CDR3 has 14 amino acids. V lost 7 bases and J lost 4; bases outside the gene matches: 9. Germline V gene sequence: CDR1 SQVTM, CDR2 ANQGSEA.

The TCR originated in a human donor in good health. The sequencing sample was made of CD4+ T cells from PBMCs. The V gene is TRBV29-1, the J gene TRBJ2-7; the match to TRBD1 covers 11 bases. The chain's CDR3 is CSAVPRDRGYEQYF. DNA of the CDR3: TGCAGCGCGGTCCCGAGGGACAGGGGGTACGAGCAGTACTTC.